The 16 T cell receptor beta chains listed next were all sequenced from one sample in a study of shared clonotypes between healthy human individuals. Clones were read by immunoSEQ multiplex PCR, and TCRdb kept only the in-frame ones, dropping some. The table records approximately 2.4 million clones, about 94% of them present only once. The sample consisted of naive CD4+ T cells sorted from blood. Subset described: CD45RA+ positively selected. These receptors came from a young man in good health.

In regard to this clone: The same CDR3 is also encoded by other DNA sequences in this sample. The chain carries TRBV5-1 and TRBJ1-2, with D uncertain. The ends were cut back, 0 bases at V and 6 bases at J, with 6 bases in the middle. This CDR3 has 12 residues. Germline assignment: CDR1 SGHRS and CDR2 YFSETQ. For the CDR3, the DNA is TGCGCCAGCAGCTTGGAGACGGATGGCTACACCTTC. Translated: CASSLETDGYTF.

V gene TRBV11-2 combines with J gene TRBJ2-5; D might be TRBD2 (6 bases). Germline CDR1 and CDR2: SGHAT and FQNNGV. The length of the CDR3 is 15 residues. V shed 1 base and J shed 4 bases, with 13 bases lying between them. CDR3 bases: TGTGCCAGCAGCTTAGTTGGCGGGGTCGTAGAGACCCAGTACTTC. It codes for CASSLVGGVVETQYF.

The V and J genes are TRBV5-4 and TRBJ2-3; no clear D gene. Germline V gene sequence: CDR1 SGHNT, CDR2 YYREEE (reference sequence). With 2 bases removed from V and 6 bases from J, the gap between germline ends came to 13 bases. The CDR3 runs 14 residues. CDR3 DNA: TGTGCCAGCAGCTTTCAGCTACCCGGGGATACGCAGTATTTT. The encoded protein is CASSFQLPGDTQYF. Using reference TRBV5-4 and TRBJ2-3 for the parts outside the CDR3, the full variable domain is ETGVTQSPTHLIKTRGQQVTLRCSSQSGHNTVSWYQQALGQGPQFIFQYYREEENGRGNFPPRFSGLQFPNYSSELNVNALELDDSALYLCASSFQLPGDTQYFGPGTRLTVL.

This rearrangement joins TRBV18 to TRBJ1-1; TRBD1 aligns across 7 bases. This CDR3 contains 14 residues. Germline CDR1 reads KGHSH; CDR2 reads LQKENI. J gave up 1 base and V 4 bases, and 3 bases lay outside the gene matches. The CDR3 is CASSRQGPNTEAFF. The CDR3 DNA reads TGTGCCAGCTCACGACAGGGTCCGAACACTGAAGCTTTCTTT.

V is TRBV5-6 and J is TRBJ1-4; D call uncertain. The CDR3 is 13 residues long. Germline V lookup: CDR1 SGHDT, CDR2 YYEEEE. The germline V and J ends were trimmed by 0 bases and 5 bases, with 5 bases remaining between them. For the CDR3, the DNA is TGTGCCAGCAGCTTGGGAGCAAATGAAAAACTGTTTTTT. Protein: CASSLGANEKLFF. Full variable domain (rest looked up from reference TRBV5-6 and TRBJ1-4): DAGVTQSPTHLIKTRGQQVTLRCSPKSGHDTVSWYQQALGQGPQFIFQYYEEEERQRGNFPDRFSGHQFPNYSSELNVNALLLGDSALYLCASSLGANEKLFFGSGTQLSVL.

This chain uses TRBV4-3 with TRBJ2-5; TRBD1 might be the D (6 bases). V was trimmed by 0 bases and J by 4 bases, leaving 12 bases between them. From germline, CDR1 is LGHNA and CDR2 YSLEER. The CDR3 spans 15 residues. The CDR3 sequence is CASSQDVTGRETQYF. The CDR3 DNA reads TGCGCCAGCAGCCAAGATGTCACAGGGAGAGAGACCCAGTACTTC.

This rearrangement joins TRBV10-3 to TRBJ1-5; perhaps TRBD1 as D (6 bases). CDR3 size: 14 residues. Germline V gives CDR1 ENHRY, CDR2 SYGVKD. Trimming left V 10 bases short and J 1 base short, with 14 bases between. This chain's CDR3 is CATTGQLSNQPQHF. The CDR3 region has the DNA TGTGCCACAACAGGACAGTTGAGCAATCAGCCCCAGCATTTT.

Remarks on this clone: Other DNA sequences of this sample code for an identical CDR3. V is TRBV11-2 and J is TRBJ2-1; TRBD2 matches 10 bases. The J segment lost 4 bases and the V segment lost 0 bases, leaving 0 bases of the junction unmatched. Germline CDR1 is SGHAT and CDR2 is FQNNGV. The CDR3 extends over 15 amino acids. CDR3 sequence reads: CASSLDSGGYNEQFF. In nucleotides, the CDR3 is TGTGCCAGCAGCTTAGATAGCGGGGGGTACAATGAGCAGTTCTTC.

In DNA form, the CDR3 reads TGTGCCAGCAGATATGAAAAACTGTTTTTT. This encodes CASRYEKLFF. This sequence joins TRBV6-5 and TRBJ1-4; D is unresolved. Trimming stripped 6 bases from V and 6 bases from J, with 2 bases between. This CDR3 comprises 10 residues. The V gene's germline CDR1 is MNHEY and CDR2 SVGAGI.

The chain links TRBV5-1 to TRBJ2-2; TRBD2 might be the D (5 bases). The CDR3 sequence is 15 residues long. V shed 4 bases and J shed 4 bases, with 14 bases lying between them. Germline CDR1 and CDR2: SGHRS and YFSETQ. CDR3 residues: CASSPRPRGTGELFF. CDR3 nucleotide sequence: TGCGCCAGCAGCCCCCGACCTCGGGGCACCGGGGAGCTGTTTTTT.

This chain links TRBV7-9 with TRBJ2-1; 7 bases are shared with TRBD2. The CDR3 sequence is 14 residues long. J gave up 10 bases and V 4 bases, and 10 bases lay outside the gene matches. Germline values: CDR1 SEHNR, CDR2 FQNEAQ (reference sequence). CDR3 amino acids: CASSWGEAGTEQFF. The CDR3 DNA sequence: TGTGCCAGCAGCTGGGGGGAAGCGGGGACGGAGCAGTTCTTC.

The chain employs TRBV5-1 and TRBJ1-5; D gene uncertain. Germline CDR1 SGHRS, CDR2 YFSETQ. V lost 3 bases, J lost 4 bases, and 11 bases lay in between. The CDR3 is 14 amino acids. The chain's CDR3 is CASSSGVANQPQHF. CDR3 DNA sequence: TGCGCCAGCAGCTCGGGAGTGGCGAATCAGCCCCAGCATTTT.

The J gene is TRBJ1-2, the V gene TRBV7-9; 7 bases fit TRBD1. The V segment lost 5 bases and the J segment 4 bases; nucleotides outside the gene matches: 10. There are 15 residues in the CDR3. Germline V gives CDR1 SEHNR, CDR2 FQNEAQ (reference sequence). The CDR3 protein is CASSATQGITYGYTF. In DNA, the CDR3 is TGTGCCAGCAGCGCAACACAGGGGATCACCTATGGCTACACCTTC.

The J gene is TRBJ1-2, the V gene TRBV6-1; the D is unclear. Per the germline V gene, CDR1 is MNHNS and CDR2 is SASEGT. This CDR3 spans 13 amino acids. V was trimmed by 11 bases and J by 5 bases, leaving 18 bases between them. CDR3 bases: TGTGCCTCCTTCGGGTGGCAGGATTATGGCTACACCTTC. Its protein product is CASFGWQDYGYTF.

In its sample, this clone was seen a few times. This chain connects TRBV7-9 to TRBJ2-7; possible D gene TRBD2, 7 bases. The CDR3 length is 15 residues. Trimming took off 5 bases at V and 7 bases at J, with 21 bases between the two ends. Per germline, CDR1 SEHNR and CDR2 FQNEAQ (reference sequence). For the CDR3, the DNA is TGTGCCAGCAGCCCTAATGGCGGGGGCACGGGGGAGCAGTACTTC. Translation: CASSPNGGGTGEQYF.

V is TRBV2 and J is TRBJ2-5, with 8 bases aligning to TRBD1. With 6 bases clipped from V and 5 bases from J, the junction kept 8 bases outside the gene matches. The germline V gene has CDR1 SNHLY and CDR2 FYNNEI. The CDR3 runs 14 residues. The CDR3 region has the DNA TGTGCCAGCAGCGGGGACAGGACGGGGGAGACCCAGTACTTC. As protein: CASSGDRTGETQYF.